Listed below are T cell receptor beta chains from one sample, sequenced in a study of cytomegalovirus exposure and HLA in healthy donors. The method was immunoSEQ multiplex PCR; TCRdb's version includes in-frame clones alone and lacks a portion of them. The table includes around 150,000 clones, roughly 77% detected once. Sample: PBMCs. These receptors were taken from a man aged 30 to 45 in good health and CMV-seronegative. CDR3s include the opening cysteine and the closing phenylalanine or tryptophan.

cdr3_aa: CASSPSGGGYTF; j_call: TRBJ1-2; v_call: TRBV5-1
cdr3_aa: CASSRGWEQYF; j_call: TRBJ2-7; v_call: TRBV11-3
cdr3_aa: CAFNRAPGMGLRSLEQYF; j_call: TRBJ2-7; v_call: TRBV30
cdr3_aa: CASSPGLAGDLVDEQYF; j_call: TRBJ2-5; v_call: TRBV7-8
cdr3_aa: CATSRDATATDTQYF; j_call: TRBJ2-3; v_call: TRBV15
cdr3_aa: CASSGTGQTNSPLHF; j_call: TRBJ1-6; v_call: TRBV5-1
cdr3_aa: CASSFLRGTYGYTF; j_call: TRBJ1-2; v_call: TRBV28
cdr3_aa: CASSQDGQAFTDTQYF; j_call: TRBJ2-3; v_call: TRBV4-1
cdr3_aa: CASSRGQGDSPLHF; j_call: TRBJ1-6; v_call: TRBV5-1
cdr3_aa: CASSGQSSYNEQFF; j_call: TRBJ2-1; v_call: TRBV2
cdr3_aa: CAIRGLDTDTQYF; j_call: TRBJ2-3; v_call: TRBV10-3
cdr3_aa: CASSLPGGTGELFF; j_call: TRBJ2-2; v_call: TRBV27
cdr3_aa: CASSPTGKWDTEAFF; j_call: TRBJ1-1; v_call: TRBV28
cdr3_aa: CASSLGEDGSYEQYF; j_call: TRBJ2-7; v_call: TRBV2
cdr3_aa: CASSSMGQGYNEQFF; j_call: TRBJ2-1; v_call: TRBV5-6
cdr3_aa: CASSYSRQGPPNEQFF; j_call: TRBJ2-1; v_call: TRBV6-5
cdr3_aa: CASSESYLGYPF; j_call: TRBJ1-2; v_call: TRBV25-1
cdr3_aa: CASSPYRGVSPGETQYF; j_call: TRBJ2-5; v_call: TRBV5-1
cdr3_aa: CATSPGGFYGYTF; j_call: TRBJ1-2; v_call: TRBV15
cdr3_aa: CASSQRELDRAGNTIYF; j_call: TRBJ1-3; v_call: TRBV4-1
cdr3_aa: CASSVGLAASYEQYF; j_call: TRBJ2-7; v_call: TRBV9
cdr3_aa: CASSPGQSSSYEQYF; j_call: TRBJ2-7; v_call: TRBV6-1
cdr3_aa: CASSLGQIYYGYTF; j_call: TRBJ1-2; v_call: TRBV7-8
cdr3_aa: CASSGLTGGNEQYF; j_call: TRBJ2-7; v_call: TRBV28
cdr3_aa: CASSGTSGRAGNTGELFF; j_call: TRBJ2-2; v_call: TRBV9
cdr3_aa: CASLLSSGPYRDTQYF; j_call: TRBJ2-3; v_call: TRBV2
cdr3_aa: CASSAQQGANTGELFF; j_call: TRBJ2-2; v_call: TRBV6-1
cdr3_aa: CAWRTRGGSGNTIYF; j_call: TRBJ1-3; v_call: TRBV30
cdr3_aa: CASSLDRSGGNQPQHF; j_call: TRBJ1-5; v_call: TRBV7-2
cdr3_aa: CASQVGSGGFHNEQFF; j_call: TRBJ2-1; v_call: TRBV27
cdr3_aa: CASSSTGGLNTGELFF; j_call: TRBJ2-2; v_call: TRBV7-8
cdr3_aa: CASSLTGSNTDTQYF; j_call: TRBJ2-3; v_call: TRBV5-1
cdr3_aa: CASSSGRLNTGELFF; j_call: TRBJ2-2; v_call: TRBV27
cdr3_aa: CASSPNSLLHF; j_call: TRBJ1-6; v_call: TRBV2
cdr3_aa: CASRLAGGKHTDTQYF; j_call: TRBJ2-3; v_call: TRBV2
cdr3_aa: CASSPSDRGETQYF; j_call: TRBJ2-5; v_call: TRBV5-1
cdr3_aa: CATSTNSGANVLTF; j_call: TRBJ2-6; v_call: TRBV15
cdr3_aa: CASRRQPNTGELFF; j_call: TRBJ2-2; v_call: TRBV28
cdr3_aa: CASKAGGAQETQYF; j_call: TRBJ2-5; v_call: TRBV27